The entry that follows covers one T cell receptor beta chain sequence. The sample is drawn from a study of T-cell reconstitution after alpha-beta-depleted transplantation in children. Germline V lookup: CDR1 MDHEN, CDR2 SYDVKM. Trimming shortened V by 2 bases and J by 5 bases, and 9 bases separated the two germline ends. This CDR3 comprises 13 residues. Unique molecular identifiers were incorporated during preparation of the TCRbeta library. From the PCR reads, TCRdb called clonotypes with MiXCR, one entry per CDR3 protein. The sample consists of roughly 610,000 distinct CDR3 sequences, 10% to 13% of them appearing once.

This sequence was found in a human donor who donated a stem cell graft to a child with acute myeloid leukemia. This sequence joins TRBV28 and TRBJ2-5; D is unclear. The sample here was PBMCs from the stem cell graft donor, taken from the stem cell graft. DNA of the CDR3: TGTGCCAGCAGTTTACCAGGCTGGGAGACCCAGTACTTC. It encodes CASSLPGWETQYF.